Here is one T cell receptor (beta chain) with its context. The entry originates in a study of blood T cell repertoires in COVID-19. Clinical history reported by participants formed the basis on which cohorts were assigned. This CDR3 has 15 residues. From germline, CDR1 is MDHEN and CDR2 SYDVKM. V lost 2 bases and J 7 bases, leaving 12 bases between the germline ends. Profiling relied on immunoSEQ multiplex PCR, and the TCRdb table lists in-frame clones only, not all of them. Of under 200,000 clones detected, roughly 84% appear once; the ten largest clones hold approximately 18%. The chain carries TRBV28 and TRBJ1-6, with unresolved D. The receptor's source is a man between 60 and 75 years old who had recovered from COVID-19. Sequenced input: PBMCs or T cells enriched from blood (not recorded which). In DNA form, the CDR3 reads TGTGCCAGCAGTTTAGAAACTGGACTGAATTCACCCCTCCACTTT. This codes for CASSLETGLNSPLHF.